The 29 T cell receptor beta chains in this list originate from one sample, sequenced in a study of shared clonotypes between healthy human individuals. Using immunoSEQ multiplex PCR, the repertoire was profiled, and TCRdb retains in-frame clones only, with some absent. The sample includes 1,500,000 or so clones, roughly 96% of them seen just once. The sequenced material came from naive CD4+ T cells sorted from blood. Subset of the sample: CD45RA+ positively selected. These receptors were collected from a man aged 30 to 39 in good health.

Points on this clone: Other DNA sequences of this sample code for an identical CDR3. The V and J genes are TRBV9 and TRBJ1-1, with no clear D. CDR3 length: 13 residues. V dropped 0 bases and J dropped 2 bases, with 5 bases sitting between them. The germline CDR1 and CDR2 sequences are SGDLS and YYNGEE. CDR3 sequence: CASSVELNTEAFF. CDR3 sequence (DNA): TGTGCCAGCAGCGTAGAGCTTAACACTGAAGCTTTCTTT.

This chain links TRBV9 with TRBJ2-7, with 9 bases identical to TRBD2. The germline V gene has CDR1 SGDLS and CDR2 YYNGEE. The J segment lost 4 bases and the V segment lost 0 bases, leaving 26 bases of the junction unmatched. The CDR3 has 22 residues. CDR3 sequence reads: CASSVGPGDPLLLAGVGYEQYF. Here the CDR3 DNA reads TGTGCCAGCAGCGTAGGTCCAGGGGACCCTCTTCTCTTAGCGGGAGTTGGATACGAGCAGTACTTC.

The rearrangement joins TRBV6-5 to TRBJ2-7; TRBD2 matches at 14 bases. CDR1 and CDR2 (germline): MNHEY, SVGAGI. The CDR3 totals 15 residues. Trimming at V came to 4 bases and at J to 6 bases, leaving 5 bases not matched to a gene. The CDR3, as DNA: TGTGCCAGCAGTTCGCCGGGACTAGCGGGAGCCGAGCAGTACTTC. Translated, it gives CASSSPGLAGAEQYF.

The chain employs TRBV2 and TRBJ2-1; 10 bases align to TRBD2. Per germline, CDR1 SNHLY and CDR2 FYNNEI. V trimming: 6 bases; J trimming: 9 bases; junction bases outside the gene matches: 11. The CDR3 has 15 amino acids. The CDR3 coding sequence is TGTGCCAGCAGACCTGGACTAGCGGATGGGAGTGAGCAGTTCTTC. This translates into CASRPGLADGSEQFF.

The chain links TRBV28 to TRBJ1-4; D is possibly TRBD1 (5 bases). The CDR3 covers 14 residues. Deletions cut 10 bases from V and 7 bases from J, with 19 bases between. Looked up from germline, CDR1 is MDHEN and CDR2 is SYDVKM. The CDR3 reads CATGQDNQLEKLFF. The CDR3 bases are TGTGCCACCGGCCAGGACAATCAGCTTGAAAAACTGTTTTTT.

This clone was found once. The gene calls are TRBV7-2 and TRBJ1-1; D might be TRBD1 (5 bases). V lost 5 bases and J lost 1, with 20 bases in between. Germline V gene lookup returns CDR1 SGHTA and CDR2 FQGNSA. The CDR3 has 17 amino acids. In DNA form, the CDR3 reads TGTGCCAGCAGCCTGACACGGGGCTTCCGTGGGAACACTGAAGCTTTCTTT. This sequence encodes CASSLTRGFRGNTEAFF.

This clone was recorded once. This sample includes further DNA sequences coding for the same CDR3. The chain recombines TRBV9 with TRBJ2-1, with TRBD2 identical over 9 bases. V was clipped by 1 base and J by 4 bases; unmatched bases: 3. This CDR3 has 15 residues. The V gene's germline CDR1 is SGDLS and CDR2 YYNGEE. Here the CDR3 DNA reads TGTGCCAGCAGCGTACGACTAGCGGATTACAATGAGCAGTTCTTC. Amino acids: CASSVRLADYNEQFF. Complete variable domain (other parts from reference TRBV9 and TRBJ2-1): DSGVTQTPKHLITATGQRVTLRCSPRSGDLSVYWYQQSLDQGLQFLIQYYNGEERAKGNILERFSAQQFPDLHSELNLSSLELGDSALYFCASSVRLADYNEQFFGPGTRLTVL.

Note on this clone: Other DNA sequences in this sample translate to the same CDR3. CDR3 DNA: TGTGCCAGCAGCCCCCGCGCCCTCTCCTACGAGCAGTACTTC. This encodes CASSPRALSYEQYF. The chain recombines TRBV7-8 with TRBJ2-7; the D is unclear. Trimming removed 5 bases at V and 0 bases at J, with 11 bases between. Germline V gives CDR1 SGHVS, CDR2 FQNEAQ. This CDR3 comprises 14 residues.

CDR3 protein: CASSLRPGLPYEQYF. The CDR3 region has the DNA TGTGCCAGCTCACTACGTCCGGGACTACCCTACGAGCAGTACTTC. The chain uses TRBV18 and TRBJ2-7; 7 nucleotides line up with TRBD2. The CDR3 covers 15 residues. Germline-derived CDR1 and CDR2 are KGHSH and LQKENI. The V gene end was trimmed by 4 bases and the J gene end by 2 bases; junction bases not matched to a gene: 8.

Points on this clone: The sample contains more than one DNA sequence encoding this CDR3. The V and J genes are TRBV28 and TRBJ2-2; D is uncertain. The CDR3 length is 12 residues. Trimming removed 5 bases from V and 4 bases from J, with 5 bases in between. Germline CDR1 is MDHEN and CDR2 is SYDVKM. The CDR3 DNA follows: TGTGCCAGCAGTCGTAGCACCGGGGAGCTGTTTTTT. Translating gives CASSRSTGELFF.

This clone was detected once. The rearrangement uses TRBV5-1 and TRBJ2-1; 9 nucleotides agree with TRBD2. Germline values: CDR1 SGHRS, CDR2 YFSETQ. The CDR3 is 15 amino acids. J was trimmed by 1 base and V by 4 bases; bases with no gene match: 3. The CDR3 DNA is TGCGCCAGCAGCCCGGGACTAGCATCCTACAATGAGCAGTTCTTC. Protein sequence: CASSPGLASYNEQFF.

This clone was counted once. V and J are TRBV9 and TRBJ2-5; possible D gene TRBD1, 6 bases. CDR1 is SGDLS and CDR2 is YYNGEE in the germline V gene. Trimming cost V 4 bases and J 4 bases, with 11 bases left between them. This CDR3 is built from 13 residues. The CDR3 DNA reads TGTGCCAGCAGCTTCGGACAGCGAGAGACCCAGTACTTC. Amino acids: CASSFGQRETQYF.

This chain connects TRBV18 to TRBJ2-1, with D perhaps matching TRBD2 (6 bases). The CDR3 has 16 amino acids. V lost 5 bases and J lost 6, with 20 bases in between. Germline CDR1 reads KGHSH; CDR2 reads LQKENI. The CDR3 bases are TGTGCCAGCTCAATCAATGTAGCGGAGAAAATCAATGAGCAGTTCTTC. Its protein is CASSINVAEKINEQFF. Using reference TRBV18 and TRBJ2-1 for the parts outside the CDR3, the full variable domain is NAGVMQNPRHLVRRRGQEARLRCSPMKGHSHVYWYRQLPEEGLKFMVYLQKENIIDESGMPKERFSAEFPKEGPSILRIQQVVRGDSAAYFCASSINVAEKINEQFFGPGTRLTVL.

The V and J genes are TRBV5-1 and TRBJ2-1; D may be TRBD2 (6 bases). The CDR3 covers 14 residues. Germline V gives CDR1 SGHRS, CDR2 YFSETQ. With 5 bases removed from V and 3 bases from J, the gap between germline ends came to 12 bases. The CDR3 sequence: CASRTSGYYNEQFF. The CDR3 DNA follows: TGCGCCAGCAGGACCAGCGGGTACTACAATGAGCAGTTCTTC.

A remark on this clone: Other DNA sequences of this sample code for an identical CDR3. This sequence joins TRBV10-3 and TRBJ2-3; D is undetermined. Germline assignment: CDR1 ENHRY and CDR2 SYGVKD. The CDR3 has 13 residues. V was pared by 4 bases and J by 2 bases, with 7 bases between. As DNA, the CDR3 is TGTGCCATCAGTGGCGGCTCCACAGATACGCAGTATTTT. Amino acid sequence: CAISGGSTDTQYF.

This sequence joins TRBV19 and TRBJ2-7; the D gene is possibly TRBD2 (6 bases). There are 14 residues in the CDR3. V lost 3 bases, J lost 2 bases, and 11 bases lay in between. The germline V gene has CDR1 LNHDA and CDR2 SQIVND (reference sequence). As DNA, the CDR3 is TGTGCCAGTAGTATTCCGGGAGCAGCCTACGAGCAGTACTTC. Protein sequence: CASSIPGAAYEQYF. Filled out from reference TRBV19 and TRBJ2-7, the complete variable domain reads DGGITQSPKYLFRKEGQNVTLSCEQNLNHDAMYWYRQDPGQGLRLIYYSQIVNDFQKGDIAEGYSVSREKKESFPLTVTSAQKNPTAFYLCASSIPGAAYEQYFGPGTRLTVT.

The rearrangement uses TRBV25-1 and TRBJ1-3; weak D call: TRBD1 (6 bases). The CDR3 length is 14 residues. V was shortened by 6 bases and J by 2 bases, with 11 bases between the two germline ends. Germline CDR1 reads MGHDK; CDR2 reads SYGVNS. This chain's CDR3 is CASRPSGAGNTIYF. The CDR3 DNA follows: TGTGCCAGCAGGCCGTCAGGGGCTGGAAACACCATATATTTT.

The V call is TRBV11-2, the J call TRBJ2-7, with 14 bases aligning to TRBD2. The length of the CDR3 is 16 residues. The V segment lost 5 bases and the J segment 2 bases; nucleotides outside the gene matches: 5. CDR1 and CDR2 (germline): SGHAT, FQNNGV. The chain's CDR3 is CASSIRLAGGPYEQYF. DNA of the CDR3: TGTGCCAGCAGCATTCGACTAGCGGGAGGGCCCTACGAGCAGTACTTC.

V and J are TRBV7-2 and TRBJ2-7; D may be TRBD2 (5 bases). Trimming cost V 2 bases and J 3 bases, with 8 bases left between them. This CDR3 contains 13 residues. Per germline, CDR1 SGHTA and CDR2 FQGNSA. The CDR3 region has the DNA TGTGCCAGCAGCTTATCTAGCCTCTACGAGCAGTACTTC. Protein sequence: CASSLSSLYEQYF.

The gene calls are TRBV29-1 and TRBJ1-3, with D hard to call. Germline V lookup: CDR1 SQVTM, CDR2 ANQGSEA. The CDR3 spans 13 residues. V lost 4 bases and J lost 4, with 11 bases in between. CDR3 nucleotides: TGCAGCGTTGGGGCCAGCGTGGGAAACACCATATATTTT. It codes for CSVGASVGNTIYF.

The V and J genes are TRBV5-4 and TRBJ2-7; no clear D gene. The CDR3 is made up of 14 amino acids. Germline values: CDR1 SGHNT, CDR2 YYREEE (reference sequence). Deletions cut 3 bases from V and 4 bases from J, with 14 bases between. In nucleotides, the CDR3 is TGTGCCAGCAGCTCGGACCTGAAGGTGTACGAGCAGTACTTC. This gives the protein CASSSDLKVYEQYF.

The chain uses TRBV6-5 and TRBJ1-1; maybe TRBD1 (6 bases). V was cut by 0 bases and J by 4 bases, with 9 bases left in between. Germline lookup yields CDR1 MNHEY and CDR2 SVGAGI. This CDR3 region has 14 residues. CDR3 sequence (DNA): TGTGCCAGCAGTTACTCACCAGGGGCCACTGAAGCTTTCTTT. It codes for CASSYSPGATEAFF.

This chain joins TRBV5-1 and TRBJ2-7; possible D gene TRBD1, 5 bases. V dropped 5 bases and J dropped 2 bases, with 14 bases sitting between them. Germline CDR1 and CDR2: SGHRS and YFSETQ. The CDR3 is 14 residues long. The CDR3 here is CASRPETVTYEQYF. CDR3 bases: TGCGCCAGCAGACCTGAGACAGTTACCTACGAGCAGTACTTC.

This clone came up a few times. The sample carries other DNA sequences with the same CDR3. The chain joins TRBV20-1 to TRBJ1-4, with D unclear. Trimming cost V 6 bases and J 8 bases, with 7 bases left between them. Germline V gene sequence: CDR1 DFQATT, CDR2 SNEGSKA (reference sequence). The CDR3 runs 10 residues. DNA for the CDR3: TGCAGTGCCCGGGGAGAAAAACTGTTTTTT. It yields the protein CSARGEKLFF.

The chain has TRBV29-1 and TRBJ1-5; 7 nucleotides match TRBD1. Germline V CDR1 and CDR2: SQVTM, ANQGSEA. CDR3 length: 13 residues. V shed 7 bases, J shed 5 bases, and the junction held 8 bases outside the gene matches. This CDR3 is CSGGRGKDQPQHF. The CDR3 coding sequence is TGCAGCGGTGGCAGGGGGAAAGATCAGCCCCAGCATTTT.

This clone was picked up one time. The V gene is TRBV6-5, the J gene TRBJ2-2; D remains ambiguous. The CDR3 loop spans 13 amino acids. CDR1 and CDR2 from the germline V gene are MNHEY and SVGAGI. Trimming left V 4 bases short and J 5 bases short, with 8 bases between. The CDR3 sequence is CASSSGLTGELFF. In DNA, the CDR3 is TGTGCCAGCAGTTCCGGATTAACCGGGGAGCTGTTTTTT.

CDR3 in amino acids: CASSGTGTNYGYTF. In DNA form, the CDR3 reads TGTGCCAGCAGTGGGACAGGTACTAACTATGGCTACACCTTC. This rearrangement joins TRBV5-6 to TRBJ1-2, with TRBD1 matching over 8 bases. The CDR3 spans 14 residues. J lost 0 bases, V lost 5 bases, and 3 bases had no gene match. Per germline, CDR1 SGHDT and CDR2 YYEEEE.

The chain employs TRBV27 and TRBJ2-3; 14 bases are shared with TRBD2. Per germline, CDR1 MNHEY and CDR2 SMNVEV (reference sequence). Losses at the gene ends were 4 bases for V and 5 bases for J; bases not matched to a gene: 8. The CDR3 loop spans 17 amino acids. The CDR3: CASSSTRLAGGKDTQYF. The CDR3 coding sequence is TGTGCCAGCAGTTCGACCAGACTAGCGGGAGGGAAAGATACGCAGTATTTT.

Concerning this clone: Other DNA sequences in this sample translate to the same CDR3. The V call is TRBV4-3, the J call TRBJ1-1; no clear D gene. Germline V gene data show CDR1 as LGHNA and CDR2 as YSLEER. The CDR3 length is 13 residues. V was clipped by 2 bases and J by 1 base, with 5 bases between them. The CDR3 here is CASSQLSNTEAFF. CDR3 coding DNA: TGCGCCAGCAGCCAATTGTCGAACACTGAAGCTTTCTTT.